The 17 T cell receptor beta chains in this list originate from one sample, sequenced in a study of response to subunit inactivated influenza vaccine. Each CDR3 protein is one row after TCRdb ran MiXCR on the RT-PCR reads. The sample carries 500,000 to 650,000 distinct CDR3 sequences, roughly 8.2% recorded once. The material sequenced was PBMCs from blood, taken around 25 months after vaccination. The source is a man between 50 and 69 years old who received an inactivated influenza vaccine.

The chain links TRBV29-1 to TRBJ2-7, with TRBD2 identical over 9 bases. This CDR3 is built from 14 residues. The V segment lost 7 bases and the J segment 5 bases; nucleotides outside the gene matches: 12. The germline V gene encodes CDR1 SQVTM and CDR2 ANQGSEA. The CDR3 bases are TGCAGCGCGAAAGGAGGGACTAGCAGGGACGAGCAGTACTTC. It encodes CSAKGGTSRDEQYF.

There are many counts of this clonotype. The rearrangement joins TRBV16 to TRBJ1-4; TRBD1 is a possible D gene (5 bases). Trimming took off 5 bases at V and 8 bases at J, with 12 bases between the two ends. From germline, CDR1 is KGHSY and CDR2 FQNENV. The CDR3 spans 13 residues. The CDR3 DNA reads TGTGCCAGCAGCGTAACCAGGGACGAAAAACTGTTTTTT. It translates to CASSVTRDEKLFF.

The chain recombines TRBV15 with TRBJ1-5; 7 bases are a match to TRBD1. The CDR3 is made up of 14 amino acids. In germline, CDR1 is LNHNV, CDR2 YYDKDF (reference sequence). V lost 2 bases and J lost 6; bases outside the gene matches: 4. The CDR3 protein is CATSRRQGGQPQHF. Here the CDR3 DNA reads TGTGCCACCAGCAGAAGACAGGGAGGTCAGCCCCAGCATTTT. Looking up the rest from reference TRBV15 and TRBJ1-5 gives the full variable domain: DAMVIQNPRYQVTQFGKPVTLSCSQTLNHNVMYWYQQKSSQAPKLLFHYYDKDFNNEADTPDNFQSRRPNTSFCFLDIRSPGLGDTAMYLCATSRRQGGQPQHFGDGTRLSIL.

A few counts support this clonotype. This sequence joins TRBV3-1 and TRBJ1-2; D not resolved. Deletions cut 2 bases from V and 6 bases from J, with 16 bases between. The CDR3 totals 15 residues. Germline V gene lookup returns CDR1 LGHDT and CDR2 YNNKEL (reference sequence). DNA of the CDR3: TGTGCCAGCAGCCAACTAGGATCCTGGGTGGATGGCTACACCTTC. Its protein product is CASSQLGSWVDGYTF.

The gene calls are TRBV12-3 or TRBV12-4 and TRBJ2-2; the D is unclear. CDR3 length equals 15 residues. V was pared by 5 bases and J by 6 bases, with 16 bases between. CDR3 protein: CASSPPPRLPGELFF. CDR3 nucleotide sequence: TGTGCCAGCAGTCCCCCCCCCCGGCTGCCCGGGGAGCTGTTTTTT.

The chain recombines TRBV10-3 with TRBJ1-3; D gene ambiguous. CDR3 length: 13 amino acids. Germline lookup yields CDR1 ENHRY and CDR2 SYGVKD. Trimming pared 11 bases from V and 0 bases from J, leaving 11 bases between. The CDR3 DNA sequence: TGTGCCGCCTCGACCGGCTCTGGAAACACCATATATTTT. Amino acid sequence: CAASTGSGNTIYF.

The chain carries TRBV7-3 and TRBJ2-5; a possible D gene is TRBD1 (6 bases). The V end was cut by 1 base, the J end by 2 bases, with 11 bases between. CDR1 and CDR2 from the germline V gene are SGHTA and FQGTGA. CDR3 size: 15 residues. CDR3 coding DNA: TGTGCCAGCAGCTTAAATCAGGGGATTCAAGAGACCCAGTACTTC. Translating gives CASSLNQGIQETQYF.

This clonotype was counted between two and nine times. The chain uses TRBV2 and TRBJ2-2; 7 bases align to TRBD2. Losses at the gene ends were 11 bases for V and 6 bases for J; bases not matched to a gene: 12. Per the germline V gene, CDR1 is SNHLY and CDR2 is FYNNEI. The CDR3 loop spans 14 amino acids. CDR3 loop: CASYRDYKSGELFF. The CDR3 DNA reads as TGTGCCTCCTACCGGGACTATAAGTCCGGGGAGCTGTTTTTT. The complete variable domain, with remaining parts taken from reference TRBV2 and TRBJ2-2, reads EPEVTQTPSHQVTQMGQEVILRCVPISNHLYFYWYRQILGQKVEFLVSFYNNEISEKSEIFDDQFSVERPDGSNFTLKIRSTKLEDSAMYFCASYRDYKSGELFFGEGSRLTVL.

The V call is TRBV6-1, the J call TRBJ2-7; D unresolved. V was clipped by 2 bases and J by 2 bases, with 10 bases between them. This CDR3 region has 14 residues. Germline CDR1 is MNHNS and CDR2 is SASEGT. In DNA, the CDR3 is TGTGCCAGCAGTGAAATCGCTGAAACCTACGAGCAGTACTTC. This translates into CASSEIAETYEQYF.

In its sample, this clonotype was seen many times. The chain is built from TRBV27 and TRBJ1-1; 12 bases match TRBD1. The V and J ends lost 5 bases and 2 bases, in that order; junction bases with no gene match: 6. There are 16 residues in the CDR3. CDR1 and CDR2 (germline): MNHEY, SMNVEV (reference sequence). The DNA for the CDR3 is TGTGCCAGCAGTGCCGGGACAGGGGGCGGAAACACTGAAGCTTTCTTT. Its protein is CASSAGTGGGNTEAFF.

This clonotype showed up just a few times. The CDR3 here is CASSLTDGADTQYF. The CDR3 region has the DNA TGCGCCAGCAGCCTAACCGACGGGGCAGATACGCAGTATTTT. This chain connects TRBV5-1 to TRBJ2-3, with a weak D call TRBD2 (5 bases). V lost 4 bases to trimming and J lost 4 bases, with 13 bases between them. CDR1 and CDR2 (germline): SGHRS, YFSETQ. The CDR3 is made up of 14 amino acids. The whole variable domain, filled in from reference TRBV5-1 and TRBJ2-3, reads KAGVTQTPRYLIKTRGQQVTLSCSPISGHRSVSWYQQTPGQGLQFLFEYFSETQRNKGNFPGRFSGRQFSNSRSEMNVSTLELGDSALYLCASSLTDGADTQYFGPGTRLTVL.

The chain is built from TRBV5-1 and TRBJ2-6; a possible D gene is TRBD1 (5 bases). The V end was cut by 7 bases, the J end by 4 bases, with 18 bases between. CDR1 is SGHRS, CDR2 YFSETQ, per germline. The CDR3 is 16 residues long. The CDR3: CASASTGLPGANVLTF. The CDR3, as DNA: TGCGCCAGCGCCTCTACAGGCCTACCAGGGGCCAACGTCCTGACTTTC.

A note on this clonotype: A read error may account for a junction end that differs from germline. J is TRBJ1-1 and V is TRBV10-3, with D tentatively TRBD1 (6 bases). The germline gives CDR1 ENHRY, CDR2 SYGVKD. This CDR3 has 13 amino acids. The CDR3 nucleotides are TGTGCCATCAGTGATAGGGGGAACACTGGAGCTTTCTTT. Its translation: CAISDRGNTGAFF.

The rearrangement links TRBV30 to TRBJ2-1, with a possible D match to TRBD1 (7 bases). Germline CDR1 is GTSNPN and CDR2 is SVGIG (reference sequence). The V end lost 1 base, the J end lost 1 base, and 17 bases lay between the germline ends. The CDR3 consists of 17 residues. The CDR3 bases are TGTGCCTGGAGTGCCACGACAGGGAGGCGATCCTACAATGAGCAGTTCTTC. Its protein is CAWSATTGRRSYNEQFF.

In its sample, this clonotype was seen many times. The CDR3 nucleotides are TGCGCCAGCAGCTTCCAGCTTAACACTGAAGCTTTCTTT. This codes for CASSFQLNTEAFF. The chain links TRBV5-1 to TRBJ1-1; D unclear. Trimming pared 2 bases from V and 2 bases from J, leaving 7 bases between. This CDR3 is 13 amino acids long. Per germline, CDR1 SGHRS and CDR2 YFSETQ.

This clonotype was picked up a small number of times. The V and J genes are TRBV5-1 and TRBJ1-2; TRBD1 aligns across 9 bases. Trimming cost V 2 bases and J 7 bases; bases outside gene matches: 6. The length of the CDR3 is 14 residues. Germline V lookup: CDR1 SGHRS, CDR2 YFSETQ. DNA of the CDR3: TGCGCCAGCAGCTTCACCGGGACAGGGAGTGGCTACACCTTC. It yields the protein CASSFTGTGSGYTF.

A few counts support this clonotype. The J gene is TRBJ1-2, the V gene TRBV2; D uncertain. Germline V CDR1 and CDR2: SNHLY, FYNNEI. This CDR3 comprises 16 residues. V lost 3 bases to trimming and J lost 7 bases, with 21 bases between them. The CDR3 DNA reads as TGTGCCAGCAGTGATTCGCTAGGGCCTCGGCCCCGTGGCTACACCTTC. It is translated as CASSDSLGPRPRGYTF.